The TCR beta chain under discussion was sequenced for a study of shared T cell receptors in the human thymus. Generated by immunoSEQ multiplex PCR, the TCRdb table keeps only in-frame clones and is missing some. Here the sample spans about 660,000 clones, roughly 90% being singletons. The germline V gene has CDR1 MNHEY and CDR2 SVGAGI. CDR3 length equals 14 residues. The same sample was also used in a study of human thymus T cells.

The chain carries TRBV6-5 and TRBJ2-5; 9 positions match TRBD1. The DNA end is a closer match to TRBJ2-7, so the J assignment may be wrong. The sample was thymocytes. The origin of this receptor is a boy younger than two with a congenital heart defect. The CDR3, as DNA: TGTGCCAGCAGCCCCGGGACAGGGCCGTACGAGCAGTACTTC. Its protein product is CASSPGTGPYEQYF.